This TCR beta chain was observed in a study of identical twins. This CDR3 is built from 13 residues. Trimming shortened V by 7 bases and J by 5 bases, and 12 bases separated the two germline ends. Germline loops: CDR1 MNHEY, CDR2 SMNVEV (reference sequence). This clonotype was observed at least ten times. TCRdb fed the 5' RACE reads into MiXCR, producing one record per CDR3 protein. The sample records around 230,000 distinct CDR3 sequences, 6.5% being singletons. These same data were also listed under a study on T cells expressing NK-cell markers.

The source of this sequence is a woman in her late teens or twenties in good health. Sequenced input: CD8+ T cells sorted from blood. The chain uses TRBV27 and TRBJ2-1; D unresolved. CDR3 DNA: TGTGCCAGCACCTCCCGGGTCCACAATGAGCAGTTCTTC. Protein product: CASTSRVHNEQFF.